Below, 15 T cell receptor beta chains from the same sample are listed, as sequenced in a study of T cell responses to AZD1222 COVID-19 vaccine. TCRdb keeps only in-frame clones here, not all; method: immunoSEQ multiplex PCR. The sample has about 110,000 clones, 65% to 85% seen once; the top ten hold roughly 9%. Sequenced here: peripheral blood, sampled on day 0 of AZD1222 vaccination. The receptor source for this set is an adult in good health.

CDR3 in amino acids: CALRVGKETQYF. The DNA of the CDR3 is TGTGCTCTCCGAGTTGGGAAGGAGACCCAGTACTTC. The V gene is TRBV2, the J gene TRBJ2-5, with D uncertain. Germline assignment: CDR1 SNHLY and CDR2 FYNNEI. The CDR3 runs 12 residues.

This clone was detected once. This chain joins TRBV18 and TRBJ1-2; 7 bases map to TRBD1. Germline lookup yields CDR1 KGHSH and CDR2 LQKENI. The V and J ends lost 8 bases and 0 bases, in that order; junction bases with no gene match: 9. The CDR3 totals 15 residues. As DNA, the CDR3 is TGTGCCAGCCCCGAACCAGGGGGGACTAACTATGGCTACACCTTC. Translated, it gives CASPEPGGTNYGYTF.

The V gene is TRBV27, the J gene TRBJ1-1; unclear D gene. V was shortened by 3 bases and J by 3 bases, with 14 bases between the two germline ends. The CDR3 loop spans 15 amino acids. Germline V gene data show CDR1 as MNHEY and CDR2 as SMNVEV (reference sequence). Here the CDR3 reads CASSLEGPGYTEAFF. Here the CDR3 DNA reads TGTGCCAGCAGTTTGGAGGGCCCCGGGTACACTGAAGCTTTCTTT.

This chain uses TRBV6-5 with TRBJ1-5; D remains unclear. V lost 7 bases and J lost 0, with 7 bases in between. The length of the CDR3 is 13 residues. The V gene's germline CDR1 is MNHEY and CDR2 SVGAGI. CDR3 DNA sequence: TGTGCCAGCAAGGACGTTAGCAATCAGCCCCAGCATTTT. Encoded protein: CASKDVSNQPQHF.

The J gene is TRBJ2-7, the V gene TRBV9; 9 positions match TRBD1. Germline CDR1 reads SGDLS; CDR2 reads YYNGEE. The CDR3 runs to 15 residues. Losses at the gene ends were 2 bases for V and 3 bases for J; bases not matched to a gene: 6. CDR3 bases: TGTGCCAGCAGCGTCGGCCCGGGACAGGGCTACGAGCAGTACTTC. This translates into CASSVGPGQGYEQYF. The whole variable domain, remainder taken from reference TRBV9 and TRBJ2-7, is DSGVTQTPKHLITATGQRVTLRCSPRSGDLSVYWYQQSLDQGLQFLIQYYNGEERAKGNILERFSAQQFPDLHSELNLSSLELGDSALYFCASSVGPGQGYEQYFGPGTRLTVT.

This chain joins TRBV7-9 and TRBJ1-2; 7 nucleotides line up with TRBD1. CDR3 size: 14 residues. Trimming at V came to 9 bases and at J to 8 bases, leaving 15 bases not matched to a gene. Germline V gene sequence: CDR1 SEHNR, CDR2 FQNEAQ (reference sequence). The CDR3 protein is CASESRNRGLGYTF. The CDR3 coding sequence is TGTGCCAGTGAGTCTAGGAACAGGGGCCTAGGCTACACCTTC.

This sequence joins TRBV11-2 and TRBJ2-3; 8 positions agree with TRBD2. The CDR3 is 16 residues long. The germline CDR1 and CDR2 sequences are SGHAT and FQNNGV. V lost 4 bases, J lost 1 base, and 7 bases stayed unmatched. The CDR3 DNA sequence: TGTGCCAGCAGCTCCCAAGCGGGAGTTGGCACAGATACGCAGTATTTT. It specifies CASSSQAGVGTDTQYF.

The V call is TRBV5-4, the J call TRBJ2-7; 9 bases agree with TRBD1. Unmatched junction bases numbered 2, after V lost 2 bases and J lost 2 bases. The germline V gene encodes CDR1 SGHNT and CDR2 YYREEE (reference sequence). The CDR3 length is 14 residues. The DNA for the CDR3 is TGTGCCAGCAGCTTTGGGACAGGGACCTACGAGCAGTACTTC. It yields the protein CASSFGTGTYEQYF.

The chain joins TRBV30 to TRBJ2-6; 9 positions match TRBD1. V shed 3 bases and J 0 bases; nucleotides not matched to a gene: 6. Germline V gene sequence: CDR1 GTSNPN, CDR2 SVGIG (reference sequence). CDR3 size: 17 residues. The CDR3 DNA reads TGTGCCTGGAGACGGGACAGGGCAACCTCTGGGGCCAACGTCCTGACTTTC. Its protein product is CAWRRDRATSGANVLTF.

The chain links TRBV7-8 to TRBJ1-5; a possible D gene is TRBD1 (6 bases). The CDR3 runs to 14 residues. In germline, CDR1 is SGHVS, CDR2 FQNEAQ. V was cut by 5 bases and J by 2 bases, with 10 bases left in between. The CDR3 region is CASSQRGRNQPQHF. CDR3 coding DNA: TGTGCCAGCAGCCAACGGGGGCGCAATCAGCCCCAGCATTTT.

Only a few counts were recorded for this clone. V usage is TRBV30 and J usage is TRBJ2-6, with TRBD1 as a possible D gene (5 bases). V lost 3 bases to trimming and J lost 0 bases, with 12 bases between them. CDR3 size: 16 residues. In germline, CDR1 is GTSNPN, CDR2 SVGIG (reference sequence). CDR3 DNA: TGTGCCTGGAGCCCCAAGACAGTCTCTGGGGCCAACGTCCTGACTTTC. Protein sequence: CAWSPKTVSGANVLTF.

J is TRBJ2-1 and V is TRBV6-6, with a weak D call TRBD2 (6 bases). Deletions cut 5 bases from V and 0 bases from J, with 17 bases between. Germline V gives CDR1 MNHNY, CDR2 SVGAGI (reference sequence). The CDR3 consists of 17 residues. CDR3: CASSPTDYSSSYNEQFF. The CDR3 bases are TGTGCCAGCAGTCCCACGGACTACTCCTCCTCCTACAATGAGCAGTTCTTC.

CDR3 sequence (DNA): TGTGCCAGCAGCTCTAGCTACCTCTATGGCTACACCTTC. Translation gives CASSSSYLYGYTF. The chain has TRBV9 and TRBJ1-2; D gene unclear. V gave up 4 bases and J gave up 4 bases, with 11 bases separating them. The CDR3 contains 13 residues. Germline V gene lookup returns CDR1 SGDLS and CDR2 YYNGEE.

V usage is TRBV18 and J usage is TRBJ2-6, with D hard to call. The V gene lost 9 bases and the J gene lost 0 bases, with 6 bases spanning the gap. CDR1 and CDR2 (germline): KGHSH, LQKENI. This CDR3 is 13 amino acids long. The CDR3 region is CASMGSGANVLTF. Written as DNA, the CDR3 is TGTGCCAGTATGGGCTCTGGGGCCAACGTCCTGACTTTC.

The chain has TRBV7-9 and TRBJ1-5; 7 bases match TRBD1. CDR1 SEHNR and CDR2 FQNEAQ come from the germline V gene (reference sequence). The CDR3 is 15 residues long. V was pared by 0 bases and J by 6 bases, with 5 bases of the junction left unmatched. The CDR3 sequence is CASSLAAGGSQPQHF. Written as DNA, the CDR3 is TGTGCCAGCAGCTTAGCTGCAGGGGGGAGTCAGCCCCAGCATTTT.